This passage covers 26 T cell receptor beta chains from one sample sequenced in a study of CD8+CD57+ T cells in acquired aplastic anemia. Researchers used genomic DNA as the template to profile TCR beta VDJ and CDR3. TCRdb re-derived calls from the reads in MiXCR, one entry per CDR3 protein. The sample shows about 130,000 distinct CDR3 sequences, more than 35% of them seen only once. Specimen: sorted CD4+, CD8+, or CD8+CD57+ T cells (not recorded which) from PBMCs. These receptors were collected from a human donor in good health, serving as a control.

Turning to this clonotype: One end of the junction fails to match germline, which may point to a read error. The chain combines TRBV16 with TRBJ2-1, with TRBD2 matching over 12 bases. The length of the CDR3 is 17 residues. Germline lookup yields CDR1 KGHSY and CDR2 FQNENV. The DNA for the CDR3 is TGTGCCAGCAGCCTCTCGACTAGCGGGAGCTCCCACAATGAGCAGTTCTTC. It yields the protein CASSLSTSGSSHNEQFF.

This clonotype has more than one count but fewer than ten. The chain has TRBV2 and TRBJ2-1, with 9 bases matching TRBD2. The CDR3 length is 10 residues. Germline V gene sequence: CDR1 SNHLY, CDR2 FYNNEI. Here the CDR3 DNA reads TGTAGCGGGGGGTACAATGAGCAGTTCTTC. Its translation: CSGGYNEQFF.

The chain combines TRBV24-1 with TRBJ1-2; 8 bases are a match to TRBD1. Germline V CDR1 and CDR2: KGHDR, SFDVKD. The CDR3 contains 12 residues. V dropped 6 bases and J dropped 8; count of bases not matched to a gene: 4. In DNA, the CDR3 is TGTGCCACCAGTCGGACAGGGCAAGGCTACACCTTC. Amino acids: CATSRTGQGYTF.

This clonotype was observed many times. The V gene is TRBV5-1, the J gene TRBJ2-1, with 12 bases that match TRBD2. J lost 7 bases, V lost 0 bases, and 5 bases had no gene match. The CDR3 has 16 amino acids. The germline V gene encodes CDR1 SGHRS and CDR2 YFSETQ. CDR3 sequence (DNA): TGCGCCAGCAGCTTGGACCTAGCGGGAGGGAGAAATGAGCAGTTCTTC. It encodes CASSLDLAGGRNEQFF.

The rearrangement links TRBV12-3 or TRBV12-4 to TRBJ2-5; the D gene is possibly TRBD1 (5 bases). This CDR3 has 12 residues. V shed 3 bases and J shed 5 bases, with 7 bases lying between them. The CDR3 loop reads CASSFPGETQYF. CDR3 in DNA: TGTGCCAGCAGTTTTCCAGGGGAGACCCAGTACTTC.

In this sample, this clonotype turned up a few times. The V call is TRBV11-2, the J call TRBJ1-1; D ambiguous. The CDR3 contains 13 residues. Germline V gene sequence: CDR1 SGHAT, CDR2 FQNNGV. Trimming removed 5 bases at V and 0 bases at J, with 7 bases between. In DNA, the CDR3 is TGTGCCAGCAGCCCTGACATGAACACTGAAGCTTTCTTT. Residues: CASSPDMNTEAFF.

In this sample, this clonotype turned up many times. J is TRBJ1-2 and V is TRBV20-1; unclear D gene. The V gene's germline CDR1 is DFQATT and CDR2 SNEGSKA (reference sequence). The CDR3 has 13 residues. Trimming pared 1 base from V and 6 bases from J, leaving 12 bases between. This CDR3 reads CSARVAGGHGYTF. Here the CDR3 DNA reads TGCAGTGCTAGAGTCGCGGGAGGACATGGCTACACCTTC.

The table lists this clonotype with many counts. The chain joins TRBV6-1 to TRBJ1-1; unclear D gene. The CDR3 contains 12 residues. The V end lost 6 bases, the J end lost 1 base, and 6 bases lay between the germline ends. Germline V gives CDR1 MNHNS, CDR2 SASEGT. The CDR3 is CASSGRNTEAFF. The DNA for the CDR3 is TGTGCCAGCAGCGGGAGGAACACTGAAGCTTTCTTT.

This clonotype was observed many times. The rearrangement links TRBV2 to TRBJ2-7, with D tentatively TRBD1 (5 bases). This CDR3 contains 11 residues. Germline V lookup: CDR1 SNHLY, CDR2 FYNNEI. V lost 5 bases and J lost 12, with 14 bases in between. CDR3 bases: TGTGCCAGCAGTCTCAGGGCCGGTGGGTACTTC. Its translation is CASSLRAGGYF. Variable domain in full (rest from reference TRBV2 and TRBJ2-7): EPEVTQTPSHQVTQMGQEVILRCVPISNHLYFYWYRQILGQKVEFLVSFYNNEISEKSEIFDDQFSVERPDGSNFTLKIRSTKLEDSAMYFCASSLRAGGYFGPGTRLTVT.

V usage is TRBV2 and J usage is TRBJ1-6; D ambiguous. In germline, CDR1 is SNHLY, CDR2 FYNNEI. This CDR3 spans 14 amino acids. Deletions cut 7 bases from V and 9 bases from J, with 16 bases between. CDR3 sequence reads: CASKKSDGISPLHF. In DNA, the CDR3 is TGTGCCAGCAAGAAGTCGGACGGGATTTCACCCCTCCACTTT.

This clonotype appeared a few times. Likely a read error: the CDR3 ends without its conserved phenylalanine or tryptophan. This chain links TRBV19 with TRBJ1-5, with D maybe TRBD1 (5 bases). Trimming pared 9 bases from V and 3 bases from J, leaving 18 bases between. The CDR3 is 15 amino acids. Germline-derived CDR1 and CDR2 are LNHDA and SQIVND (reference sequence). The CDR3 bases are TGTGCCAGCAGAATTAGGCAGGGCTACAATCAGCCCCAGCATCTT. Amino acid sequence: CASRIRQGYNQPQHL.

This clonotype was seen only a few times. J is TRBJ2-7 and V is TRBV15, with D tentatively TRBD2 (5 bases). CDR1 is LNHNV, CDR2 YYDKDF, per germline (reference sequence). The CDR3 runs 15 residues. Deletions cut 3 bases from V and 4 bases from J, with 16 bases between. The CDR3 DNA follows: TGTGCCACCAGCAGGGCTCCCGGGGTGAGGTACGAGCAGTACTTC. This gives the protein CATSRAPGVRYEQYF. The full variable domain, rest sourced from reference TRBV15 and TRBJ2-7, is DAMVIQNPRYQVTQFGKPVTLSCSQTLNHNVMYWYQQKSSQAPKLLFHYYDKDFNNEADTPDNFQSRRPNTSFCFLDIRSPGLGDTAMYLCATSRAPGVRYEQYFGPGTRLTVT.

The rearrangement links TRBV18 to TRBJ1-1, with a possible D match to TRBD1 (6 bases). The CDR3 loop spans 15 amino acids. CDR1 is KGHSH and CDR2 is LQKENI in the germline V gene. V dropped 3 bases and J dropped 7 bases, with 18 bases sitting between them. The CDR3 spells CASSPRGTSGSEAFF. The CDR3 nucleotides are TGTGCCAGCTCACCTCGGGGGACATCCGGGAGTGAAGCTTTCTTT.

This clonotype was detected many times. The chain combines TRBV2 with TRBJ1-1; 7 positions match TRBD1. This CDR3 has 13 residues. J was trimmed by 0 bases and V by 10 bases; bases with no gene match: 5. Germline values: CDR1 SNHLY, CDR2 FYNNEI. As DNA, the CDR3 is TGTGCCACCACGGGACAGCTGAACACTGAAGCTTTCTTT. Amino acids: CATTGQLNTEAFF.

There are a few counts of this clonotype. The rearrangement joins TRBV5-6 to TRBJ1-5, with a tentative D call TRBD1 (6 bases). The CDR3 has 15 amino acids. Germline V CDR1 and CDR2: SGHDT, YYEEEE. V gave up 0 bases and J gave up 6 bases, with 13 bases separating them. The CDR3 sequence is CASSLEGRGGQPQHF. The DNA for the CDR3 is TGTGCCAGCAGCTTGGAGGGCAGGGGAGGTCAGCCCCAGCATTTT.

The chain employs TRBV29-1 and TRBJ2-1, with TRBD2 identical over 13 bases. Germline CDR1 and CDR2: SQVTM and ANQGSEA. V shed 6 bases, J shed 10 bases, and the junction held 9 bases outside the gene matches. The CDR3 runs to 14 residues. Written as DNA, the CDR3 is TGCAGCGTCCGGACTAGCGGGGGCCCCCAGGAGCAGTTCTTC. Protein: CSVRTSGGPQEQFF.

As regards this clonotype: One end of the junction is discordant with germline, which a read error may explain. In DNA, the CDR3 is TGTGCCAGCAGTTTGACAATTACACCCCTCTACTTT. This sequence encodes CASSLTITPLYF. The chain uses TRBV2 and TRBJ1-6, with D uncertain. Germline V gives CDR1 SNHLY, CDR2 FYNNEI. CDR3 length: 12 residues.

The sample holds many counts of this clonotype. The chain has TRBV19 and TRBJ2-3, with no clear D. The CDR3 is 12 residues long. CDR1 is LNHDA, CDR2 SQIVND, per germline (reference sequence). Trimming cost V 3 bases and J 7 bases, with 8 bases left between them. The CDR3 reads CASSIPTHTQYF. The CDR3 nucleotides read TGTGCCAGTAGTATTCCCACGCATACGCAGTATTTT.

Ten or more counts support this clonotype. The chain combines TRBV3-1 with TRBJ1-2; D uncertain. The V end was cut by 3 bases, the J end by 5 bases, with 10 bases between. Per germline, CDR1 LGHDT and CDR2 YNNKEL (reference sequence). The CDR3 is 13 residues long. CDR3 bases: TGTGCCAGCAGCCACCGATCGGGGTATGGCTACACCTTC. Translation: CASSHRSGYGYTF.

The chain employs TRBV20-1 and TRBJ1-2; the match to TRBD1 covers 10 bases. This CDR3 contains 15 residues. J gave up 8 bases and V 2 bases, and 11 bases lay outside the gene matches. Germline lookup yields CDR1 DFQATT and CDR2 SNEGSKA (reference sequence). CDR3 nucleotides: TGCAGTGCTAGACTCCAAGAGACAGGGGGCGGCGGCTACACCTTC. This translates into CSARLQETGGGGYTF.

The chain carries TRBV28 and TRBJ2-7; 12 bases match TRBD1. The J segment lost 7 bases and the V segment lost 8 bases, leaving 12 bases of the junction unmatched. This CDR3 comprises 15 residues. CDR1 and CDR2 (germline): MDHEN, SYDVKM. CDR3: CASGPSGQGAGEQYF. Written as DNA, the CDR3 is TGTGCCAGCGGTCCTTCGGGACAGGGGGCTGGGGAGCAGTACTTC.

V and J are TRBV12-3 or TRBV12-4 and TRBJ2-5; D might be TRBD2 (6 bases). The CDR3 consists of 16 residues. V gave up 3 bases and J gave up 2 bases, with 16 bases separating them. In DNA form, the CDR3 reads TGTGCCAGCAGTTTGTTTTTCGGGGGTCAACAAGAGACCCAGTACTTC. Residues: CASSLFFGGQQETQYF.

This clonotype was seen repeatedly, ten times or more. The CDR3 DNA reads as TGTGCCAGCTCACCTTCGGACGGAGGCGAGCAGTACTTC. This encodes CASSPSDGGEQYF. The V gene is TRBV18, the J gene TRBJ2-7, with D possibly TRBD2 on 5 matching bases. CDR1 is KGHSH and CDR2 is LQKENI in the germline V gene. V was shortened by 3 bases and J by 6 bases, with 12 bases between the two germline ends. The CDR3 loop spans 13 amino acids.

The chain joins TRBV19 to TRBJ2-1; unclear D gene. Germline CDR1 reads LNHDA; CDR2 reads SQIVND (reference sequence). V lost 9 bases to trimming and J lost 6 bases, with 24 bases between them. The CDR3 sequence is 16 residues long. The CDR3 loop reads CASSLSGPQGGNEQFF. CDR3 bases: TGTGCCAGCAGCCTCTCCGGGCCCCAAGGCGGCAATGAGCAGTTCTTC.

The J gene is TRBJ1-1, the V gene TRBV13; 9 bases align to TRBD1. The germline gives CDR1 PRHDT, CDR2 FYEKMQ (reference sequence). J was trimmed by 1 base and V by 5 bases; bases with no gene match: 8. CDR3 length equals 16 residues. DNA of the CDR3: TGTGCCAGCAGCATACAGGGGGCATTGGCGAACACTGAAGCTTTCTTT. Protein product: CASSIQGALANTEAFF.

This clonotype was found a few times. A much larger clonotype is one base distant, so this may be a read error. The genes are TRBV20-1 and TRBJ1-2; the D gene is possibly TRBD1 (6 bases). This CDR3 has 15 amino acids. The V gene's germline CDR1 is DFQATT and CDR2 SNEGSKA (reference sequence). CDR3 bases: TGCAGTGCTAGAGATTTCAGGGGAGCTAACTTTGGCTACACCTTC. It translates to CSARDFRGANFGYTF.